The source of this T cell receptor beta chain is a study of T cell responses to AZD1222 COVID-19 vaccine (dated by TCRdb to about 2021). Turning to the overall study: AZD1222 recipients with second doses at about 4 weeks or about 12 weeks were pooled, because spike-specific TCR depth and breadth did not differ between schedules. A total of 230 to 250 trial participants underwent TCR sequencing, of whom some 210 received two doses of AZD1222 and about 25 received two doses of the MenACWY control vaccine. Trial participants were enrolled by age into subgroups of 18-55, 56-69 and 70-plus years, and around 150, 28 and 57 TCR-sequenced participants, respectively, were included in these subgroups.

The time point label, as the study defines it: baseline before first vaccination. Vaccinee samples were obtained from the UK trials COV001 and COV002, which included a single-blind randomized controlled phase 2/3 trial of AZD1222 (ChAdOx1 nCoV-19) in healthy adults. For TCRbeta chain sequencing, PBMC samples from trial participants were taken at day 0 and at day 28 after the second dose. Overall study outcomes, separate from this receptor: Conclusions about previously exposed vaccinees were limited because only 5 or 6 AZD1222 recipients were SARS-CoV-2 seropositive at baseline. Most participants were white British and females outnumbered males, and the authors suggested that clonal diversity may have been underestimated. CD4 TCRs associated with the vaccine covered the entire spike protein, and the dominant responses were in regions 160-218 and 743-854. The 56-69-year group was small, and its depth increase did not reach significance, likely because of low power. Because no day 14 peak-response samples were available, the repertoires could be characterized only after the peak T cell response. After two AZD1222 doses, spike-specific TCR breadth and depth were significantly higher than at day 0 and than in MenACWY recipients. Reportedly, close to half of the unique spike-specific TCRs recognized epitopes lying outside the regions that are mutated in the B.1.351 and B.1.1.7 variants.

The CDR3 regions of human TCRbeta chains were subjected to immunosequencing. The authors processed their data as follows. Repertoire TCRs were matched against a reference library of SARS-CoV-2-specific TCRs generated with the MIRA antigen-specificity platform. Breadth meant the fraction of unique TCRs that were SARS-CoV-2-associated, whereas depth meant the fraction of total T cells that were SARS-CoV-2-associated. Using the MIRA data, each spike-specific TCR was mapped to the spike region that the TCR reacts to and placed in a CD4 or CD8 class. Log10-transformed breadth and depth values were compared by one-way ANOVA with Sidak's multiple comparisons tests. TCRdb carries this immuneACCESS record with in-frame sequences only. Its versions omit some clonotypes, under half of them owing to an unresolved V gene in the studies checked, with the rest unexplained. The V and J calls and clone size come from that table; D and trimming were worked out from the DNA. For this sample the table gives about 160,000 clones, of which less than 95% were detected only once. Approximately 4.8% of the sample lies in the top ten.

This clone was found a few times. What antigen it recognizes has not been identified. The record has no base qualities; no much larger clone is one base away. The CDR3, from cysteine to phenylalanine, totals 14 residues. Kept here is only the CDR3 DNA, which spans 42 bases and is read in frame from base 1. V gives up 0 bases and J gives up 0 bases, and the segment between their germline ends measures 6 bases. Via the germline V gene (reference sequence), CDR1 is MNHNY and CDR2 SVGAGI. The sequence derives from an adult in good health. The chain is encoded by TRBV6-6 joined to TRBJ2-7, with no confident D gene call. Specimen: peripheral blood, collected on day 0 of AZD1222 vaccination. This receptor carries the CDR3 CASSYSDASYEQYF. Read as DNA, the sequence is TGTGCCAGCAGTTACTCGGACGCCTCCTACGAGCAGTACTTC.